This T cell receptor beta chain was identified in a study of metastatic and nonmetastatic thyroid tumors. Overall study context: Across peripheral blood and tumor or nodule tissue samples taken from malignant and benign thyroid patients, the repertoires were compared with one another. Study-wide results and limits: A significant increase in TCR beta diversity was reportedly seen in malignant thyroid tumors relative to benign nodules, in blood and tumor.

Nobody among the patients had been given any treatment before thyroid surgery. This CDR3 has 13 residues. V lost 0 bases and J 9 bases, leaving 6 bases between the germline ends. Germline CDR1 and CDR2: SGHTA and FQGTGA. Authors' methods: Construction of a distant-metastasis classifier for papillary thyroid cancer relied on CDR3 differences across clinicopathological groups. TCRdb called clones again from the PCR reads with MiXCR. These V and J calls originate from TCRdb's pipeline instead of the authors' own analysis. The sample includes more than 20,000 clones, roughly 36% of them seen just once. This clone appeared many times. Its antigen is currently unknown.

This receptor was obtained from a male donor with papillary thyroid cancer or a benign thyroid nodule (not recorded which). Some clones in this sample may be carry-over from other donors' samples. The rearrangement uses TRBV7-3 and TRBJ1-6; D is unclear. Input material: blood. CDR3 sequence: CASSLTFSSPLHF. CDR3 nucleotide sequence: TGTGCCAGCAGCTTAACGTTCAGTTCACCCCTCCACTTT.